This T cell receptor beta chain was recovered during a study of T cells in Graves' hyperthyroidism and ophthalmopathy. Study results and limitations: In blood, most of the thyroid clonotypes expanded above 0.001 were also present.

A note on this clonotype: Its antigen is undetermined.

TCR beta CDR3 regions were amplified from RNA. The HTBI primer set was used in a first-round RT-PCR of the TCR CDR3. TCRdb ran MiXCR on the multiplex PCR reads and lists one entry per CDR3 protein. The sample carries 560,000 or so distinct CDR3 sequences, nearly 20% recorded once. The germline gives CDR1 GTSNPN, CDR2 SVGIG (reference sequence). V was cut by 2 bases and J by 1 base, with 8 bases left in between. The CDR3 contains 13 residues. The sequence came from a man in his forties with Graves' ophthalmopathy. V gene TRBV30 combines with J gene TRBJ1-1; TRBD1 is a possible D gene (5 bases). Sample: blood. The DNA for the CDR3 is TGTGCCTGGAGTCATACAGGGAACACTGAAGCTTTCTTT. Translating it yields CAWSHTGNTEAFF.